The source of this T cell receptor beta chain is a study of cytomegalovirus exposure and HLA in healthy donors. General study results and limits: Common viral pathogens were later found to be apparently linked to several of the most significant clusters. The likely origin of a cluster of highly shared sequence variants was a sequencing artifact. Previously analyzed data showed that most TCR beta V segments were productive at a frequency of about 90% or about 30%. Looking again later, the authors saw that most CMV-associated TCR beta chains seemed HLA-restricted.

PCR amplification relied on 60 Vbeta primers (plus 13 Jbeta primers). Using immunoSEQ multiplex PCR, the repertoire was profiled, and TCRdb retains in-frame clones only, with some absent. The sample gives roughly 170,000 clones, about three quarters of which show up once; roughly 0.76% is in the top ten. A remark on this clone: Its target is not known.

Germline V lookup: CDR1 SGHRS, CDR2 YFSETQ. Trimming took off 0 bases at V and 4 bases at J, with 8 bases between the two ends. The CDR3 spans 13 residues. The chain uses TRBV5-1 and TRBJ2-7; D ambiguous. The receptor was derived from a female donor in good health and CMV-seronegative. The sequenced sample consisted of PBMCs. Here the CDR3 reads CASSLESGYEQYF. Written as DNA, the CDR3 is TGCGCCAGCAGCTTGGAATCCGGGTACGAGCAGTACTTC.